This T cell receptor beta chain appears in the sequencing data of a study of control samples from healthy donors and cancer patients. This clone showed up just a few times. Trimming took off 6 bases at V and 9 bases at J, with 9 bases between the two ends. Germline V CDR1 and CDR2: LNHDA, SQIVND (reference sequence). The length of the CDR3 is 12 residues. Clones were read by immunoSEQ multiplex PCR, and TCRdb kept only the in-frame ones, dropping some. The sample lists roughly 100,000 clones; around 87% were seen once. The chain is built from TRBV19 and TRBJ1-6, with D possibly being TRBD1 (6 bases). The sequence came from a woman in her forties or fifties in good health. Sequenced material: blood. CDR3 sequence reads: CASRTGGSPLHF. The CDR3 bases are TGTGCCAGTAGGACAGGCGGTTCACCCCTCCACTTT. Together with reference TRBV19 and TRBJ1-6, the CDR3 gives the full variable domain: DGGITQSPKYLFRKEGQNVTLSCEQNLNHDAMYWYRQDPGQGLRLIYYSQIVNDFQKGDIAEGYSVSREKKESFPLTVTSAQKNPTAFYLCASRTGGSPLHFGNGTRLTVT.